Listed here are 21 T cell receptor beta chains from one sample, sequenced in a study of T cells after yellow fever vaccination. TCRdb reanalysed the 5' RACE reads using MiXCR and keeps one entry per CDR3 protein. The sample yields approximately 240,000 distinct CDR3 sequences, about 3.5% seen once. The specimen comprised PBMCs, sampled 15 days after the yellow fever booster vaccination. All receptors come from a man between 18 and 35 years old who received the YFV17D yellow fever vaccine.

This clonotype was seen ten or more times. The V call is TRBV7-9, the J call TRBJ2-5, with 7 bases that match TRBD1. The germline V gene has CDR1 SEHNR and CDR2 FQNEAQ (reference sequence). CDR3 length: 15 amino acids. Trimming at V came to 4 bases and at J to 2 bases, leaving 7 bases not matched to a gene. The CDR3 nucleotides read TGTGCCAGCAGCTCACCGGGACAGATACAAGAGACCCAGTACTTC. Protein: CASSSPGQIQETQYF.

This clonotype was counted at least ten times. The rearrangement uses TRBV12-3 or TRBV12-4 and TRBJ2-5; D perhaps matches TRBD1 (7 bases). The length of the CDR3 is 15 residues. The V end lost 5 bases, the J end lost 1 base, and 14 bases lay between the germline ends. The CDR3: CASSRGGGLQETQYF. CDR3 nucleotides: TGTGCCAGCAGTCGTGGAGGGGGCCTCCAAGAGACCCAGTACTTC.

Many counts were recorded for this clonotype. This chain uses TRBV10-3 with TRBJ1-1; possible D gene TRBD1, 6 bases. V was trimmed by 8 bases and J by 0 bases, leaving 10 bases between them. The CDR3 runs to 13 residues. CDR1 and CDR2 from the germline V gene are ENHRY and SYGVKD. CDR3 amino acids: CAIDQGMNTEAFF. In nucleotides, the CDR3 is TGTGCCATCGATCAGGGGATGAACACTGAAGCTTTCTTT.

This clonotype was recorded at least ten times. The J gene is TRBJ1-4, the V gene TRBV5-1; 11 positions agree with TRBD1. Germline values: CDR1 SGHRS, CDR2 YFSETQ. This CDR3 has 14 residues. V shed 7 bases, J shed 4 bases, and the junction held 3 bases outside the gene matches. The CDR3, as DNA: TGCGCCAGCTCGGGACAGGGGGTTAATGAAAAACTGTTTTTT. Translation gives CASSGQGVNEKLFF.

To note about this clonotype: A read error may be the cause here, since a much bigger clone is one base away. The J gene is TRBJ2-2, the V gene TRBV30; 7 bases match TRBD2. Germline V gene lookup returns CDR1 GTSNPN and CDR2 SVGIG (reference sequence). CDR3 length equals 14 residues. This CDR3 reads CACSVKGTIGELFF. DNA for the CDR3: TGTGCCTGTAGTGTGAAAGGGACTATCGGGGAGCTGTTTTTT.

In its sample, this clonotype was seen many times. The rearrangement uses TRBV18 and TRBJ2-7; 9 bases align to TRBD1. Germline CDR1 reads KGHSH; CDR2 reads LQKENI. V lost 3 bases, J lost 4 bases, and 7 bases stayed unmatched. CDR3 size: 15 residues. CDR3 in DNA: TGTGCCAGCTCACCCGGGACAGGGCGTTCGTACGAGCAGTACGTC. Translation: CASSPGTGRSYEQYV.

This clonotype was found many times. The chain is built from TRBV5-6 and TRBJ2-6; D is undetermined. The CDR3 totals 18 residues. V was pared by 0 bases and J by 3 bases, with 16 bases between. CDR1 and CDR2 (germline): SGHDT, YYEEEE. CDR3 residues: CASSLALGESYGANVLTF. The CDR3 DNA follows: TGTGCCAGCAGCTTGGCCTTGGGTGAGTCATATGGGGCCAACGTCCTGACTTTC.

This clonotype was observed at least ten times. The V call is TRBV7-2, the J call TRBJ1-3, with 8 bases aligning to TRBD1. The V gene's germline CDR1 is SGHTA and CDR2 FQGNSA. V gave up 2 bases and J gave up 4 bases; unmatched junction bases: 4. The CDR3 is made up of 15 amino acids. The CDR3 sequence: CASSLIRGPGNTIYF. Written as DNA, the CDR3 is TGTGCCAGCAGCTTAATCAGGGGGCCCGGAAACACCATATATTTT. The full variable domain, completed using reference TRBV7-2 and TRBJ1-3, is GAGVSQSPSNKVTEKGKDVELRCDPISGHTALYWYRQSLGQGLEFLIYFQGNSAPDKSGLPSDRFSAERTGGSVSTLTIQRTQQEDSAVYLCASSLIRGPGNTIYFGEGSWLTVV.

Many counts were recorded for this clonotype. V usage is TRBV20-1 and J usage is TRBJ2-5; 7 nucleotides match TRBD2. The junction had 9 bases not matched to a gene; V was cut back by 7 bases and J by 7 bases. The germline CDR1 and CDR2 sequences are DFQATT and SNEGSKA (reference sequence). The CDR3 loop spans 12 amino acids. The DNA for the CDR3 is TGCAGTGGACGAGCTAGCGGACCGACCCAGTACTTC. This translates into CSGRASGPTQYF.

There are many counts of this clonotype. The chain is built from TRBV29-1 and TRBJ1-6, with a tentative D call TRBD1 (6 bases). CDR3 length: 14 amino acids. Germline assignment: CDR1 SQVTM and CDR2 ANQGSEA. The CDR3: CSGRSGDENSPLHF. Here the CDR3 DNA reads TGCAGTGGCCGATCAGGGGACGAGAATTCACCCCTCCACTTT.

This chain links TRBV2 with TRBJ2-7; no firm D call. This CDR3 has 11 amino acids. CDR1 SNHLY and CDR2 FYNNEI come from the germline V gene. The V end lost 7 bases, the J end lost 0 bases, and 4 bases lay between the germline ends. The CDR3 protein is CASTGSYEQYF. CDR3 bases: TGTGCCAGCACCGGCTCCTACGAGCAGTACTTC.

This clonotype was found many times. Written as DNA, the CDR3 is TGCAGCGTCTCCGCAAACACCGGGGAGCTGTTTTTT. Protein sequence: CSVSANTGELFF. This chain joins TRBV29-1 and TRBJ2-2, with D unclear. CDR1 is SQVTM and CDR2 is ANQGSEA in the germline V gene. The CDR3 consists of 12 residues. V was clipped by 6 bases and J by 2 bases, with 7 bases between them.

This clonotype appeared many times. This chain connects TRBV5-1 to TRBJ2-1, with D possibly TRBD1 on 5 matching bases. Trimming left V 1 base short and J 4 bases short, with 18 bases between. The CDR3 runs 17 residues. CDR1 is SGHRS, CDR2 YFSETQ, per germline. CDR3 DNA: TGCGCCAGCAGCTTGAGAAACAGGCCAACATGGTACAATGAGCAGTTCTTC. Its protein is CASSLRNRPTWYNEQFF.

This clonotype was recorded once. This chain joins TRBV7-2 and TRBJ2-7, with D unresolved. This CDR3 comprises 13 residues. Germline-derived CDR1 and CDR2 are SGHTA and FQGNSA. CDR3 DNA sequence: TGTGCCAACAGCCCCACGGGTTTCTACGAGCAGTACGTC. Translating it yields CANSPTGFYEQYV.

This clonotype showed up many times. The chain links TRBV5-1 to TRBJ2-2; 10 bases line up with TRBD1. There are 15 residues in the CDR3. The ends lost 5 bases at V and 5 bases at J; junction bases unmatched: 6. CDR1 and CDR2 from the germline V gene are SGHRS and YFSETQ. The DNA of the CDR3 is TGCGCCAGCAGAACCGGGACAGGGGTTACCGGGGAGCTGTTTTTT. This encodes CASRTGTGVTGELFF.

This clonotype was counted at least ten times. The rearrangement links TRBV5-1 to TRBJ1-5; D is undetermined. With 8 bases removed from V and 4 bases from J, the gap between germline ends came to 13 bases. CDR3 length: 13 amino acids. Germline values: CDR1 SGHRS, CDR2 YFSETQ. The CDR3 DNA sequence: TGCGCCAGGAACCATTCAATTAATCAGCCCCAGCATTTT. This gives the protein CARNHSINQPQHF.

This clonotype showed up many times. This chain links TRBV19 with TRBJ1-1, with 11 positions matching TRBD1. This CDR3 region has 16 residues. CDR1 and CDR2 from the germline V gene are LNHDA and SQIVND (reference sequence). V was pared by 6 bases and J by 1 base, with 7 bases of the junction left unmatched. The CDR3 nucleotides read TGTGCCAGTAGAGGGGGGACAGGGGGGCCGAACACTGAAGCTTTCTTT. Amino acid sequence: CASRGGTGGPNTEAFF.

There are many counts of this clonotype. The CDR3 spells CASSLAGQGVSPLHF. DNA for the CDR3: TGTGCCAGCAGCTTAGCGGGACAGGGGGTCTCACCCCTCCACTTT. This chain links TRBV7-2 with TRBJ1-6; 11 bases map to TRBD1. This CDR3 region has 15 residues. CDR1 SGHTA and CDR2 FQGNSA come from the germline V gene. V was pared by 0 bases and J by 10 bases, with 2 bases of the junction left unmatched.

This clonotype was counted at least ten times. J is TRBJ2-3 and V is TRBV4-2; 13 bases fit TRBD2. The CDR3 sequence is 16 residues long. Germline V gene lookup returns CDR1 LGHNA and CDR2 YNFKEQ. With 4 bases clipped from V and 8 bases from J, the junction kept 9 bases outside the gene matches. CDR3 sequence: CASSPDRTSGGGTQYF. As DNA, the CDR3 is TGTGCCAGCAGCCCGGACCGGACTAGCGGGGGCGGTACGCAGTATTTT.

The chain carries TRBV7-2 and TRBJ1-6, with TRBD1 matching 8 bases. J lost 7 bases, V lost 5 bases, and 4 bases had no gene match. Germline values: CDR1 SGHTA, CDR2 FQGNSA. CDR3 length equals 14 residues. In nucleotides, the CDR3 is TGTGCCAGCAGCCCACAGGGGGAAAATTCACCCCTCCACTTT. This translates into CASSPQGENSPLHF.

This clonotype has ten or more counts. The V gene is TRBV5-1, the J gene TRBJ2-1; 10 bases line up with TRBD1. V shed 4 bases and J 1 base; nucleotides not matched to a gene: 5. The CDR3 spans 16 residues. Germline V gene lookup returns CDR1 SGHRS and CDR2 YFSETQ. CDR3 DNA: TGCGCCAGCAGCGGGGGACAGGGGAGTTCCTACAATGAGCAGTTCTTC. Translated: CASSGGQGSSYNEQFF.